These 28 T cell receptor beta chains were sequenced from one sample in a study of blood T cells in healthy people across ages. Next came a second PCR, run for about 7 to 11 cycles, which used a sample-barcoded 5' primer along with a J-beta primer mix. From the 5' RACE reads, TCRdb called clonotypes with MiXCR, one entry per CDR3 protein. In the table there are 800,000 or so distinct CDR3 sequences, 20% to 25% of which are singletons. These data are also associated with another study on T cells of mothers and their children.

The sequenced sample was blood. Every receptor here comes from a boy aged 5-17 years in good health.

The CDR3, as DNA: TGTGCCAGCAGCTACGGGGCCCGCAGCTCCTACGAGCAGTACTTC. Protein sequence: CASSYGARSSYEQYF. The chain employs TRBV3-1 and TRBJ2-1, with D possibly being TRBD1 or TRBD2 (5 bases each). The J call may be wrong; the DNA end is better matched by TRBJ2-7. CDR1 and CDR2 from the germline V gene are LGHDT and YNNKEL (reference sequence). CDR3 size: 15 residues.

This clonotype was counted at least ten times. The rearrangement joins TRBV24-1 to TRBJ2-1; D unresolved. This CDR3 has 12 residues. V dropped 2 bases and J dropped 4 bases, with 2 bases sitting between them. CDR1 is KGHDR, CDR2 SFDVKD, per germline. The CDR3 spells CATSDSYNEQFF. In DNA form, the CDR3 reads TGTGCCACCAGTGATTCGTACAATGAGCAGTTCTTC.

The chain couples TRBV6-1 to TRBJ2-5; D is possibly TRBD2 (5 bases). Per the germline V gene, CDR1 is MNHNS and CDR2 is SASEGT. V shed 5 bases and J shed 2 bases, with 18 bases lying between them. CDR3 length equals 16 residues. The CDR3 region has the DNA TGTGCCAGCAGTCGATCCGACACCGGGATACAAGAGACCCAGTACTTC. Protein product: CASSRSDTGIQETQYF.

This clonotype showed up just once. Being one base from a much bigger clone, this may be a read error. The chain is built from TRBV27 and TRBJ1-1, with TRBD1 matching over 7 bases. The CDR3 runs 14 residues. V dropped 5 bases and J dropped 1; count of bases not matched to a gene: 4. Germline lookup yields CDR1 MNHEY and CDR2 SMNVEV (reference sequence). The CDR3 DNA is TGTGCCAGCAGTGCCCCAGGGGGGAACACTGAAGCTTTCTTT. Its protein is CASSAPGGNTEAFF.

CDR3 coding DNA: TGCAGTGCTAGAGCCCTGGTTCTAGCGGACCCCTACAATGAGCAGTTCTTC. Residues: CSARALVLADPYNEQFF. The rearrangement joins TRBV20-1 to TRBJ2-1, with 7 bases that match TRBD2. After removal of 1 base from V and 2 bases from J, the junction contained 11 bases not matched to a gene. Germline V lookup: CDR1 DFQATT, CDR2 SNEGSKA (reference sequence). CDR3 length: 17 amino acids.

This clonotype occurred a few times. The chain couples TRBV7-9 to TRBJ2-3; 14 bases fit TRBD2. J lost 5 bases, V lost 1 base, and 5 bases had no gene match. Germline V CDR1 and CDR2: SEHNR, FQNEAQ (reference sequence). This CDR3 has 17 residues. In nucleotides, the CDR3 is TGTGCCAGCAGCTTAGAGGGGACTAGCGGGAGAAAAGATACGCAGTATTTT. This encodes CASSLEGTSGRKDTQYF.

There are a few counts of this clonotype. This sequence joins TRBV19 and TRBJ1-4, with 7 bases identical to TRBD1. The CDR3 has 15 residues. Per the germline V gene, CDR1 is LNHDA and CDR2 is SQIVND (reference sequence). With V trimmed by 4 bases and J by 3 bases, 5 bases remained unmatched. The CDR3 nucleotides are TGTGCCAGTAGTACCGACAGGGTTGCTAATGAAAAACTGTTTTTT. This codes for CASSTDRVANEKLFF.

The chain uses TRBV18 and TRBJ1-2, with D possibly matching TRBD1 (6 bases). This CDR3 has 14 residues. Germline V gene sequence: CDR1 KGHSH, CDR2 LQKENI. V lost 3 bases to trimming and J lost 4 bases, with 12 bases between them. The CDR3 sequence is CASSPGGAPYGYTF. The DNA for the CDR3 is TGTGCCAGCTCACCCGGGGGCGCGCCCTATGGCTACACCTTC.

This clonotype was detected ten times or more. The rearrangement uses TRBV19 and TRBJ2-1; TRBD2 matches at 9 bases. Germline-derived CDR1 and CDR2 are LNHDA and SQIVND (reference sequence). This CDR3 has 14 residues. V shed 5 bases and J 8 bases; nucleotides not matched to a gene: 7. In DNA form, the CDR3 reads TGTGCCAGTAGTTTTGGCGGGGGGGGATATGAGCAGTTCTTC. Translation gives CASSFGGGGYEQFF.

The table lists this clonotype with a few counts. V usage is TRBV3-1 and J usage is TRBJ2-3, with 10 nucleotides matching TRBD2. The CDR3 sequence is 18 residues long. Germline V CDR1 and CDR2: LGHDT, YNNKEL (reference sequence). J lost 5 bases, V lost 2 bases, and 13 bases had no gene match. CDR3 DNA sequence: TGTGCCAGCAGCCAATTAACGAGGAGCGGACTAGCGGAAGATACGCAGTATTTT. Translated, it gives CASSQLTRSGLAEDTQYF.

The gene calls are TRBV20-1 and TRBJ1-2; 7 bases align to TRBD1. V shed 4 bases, J shed 8 bases, and the junction held 10 bases outside the gene matches. The CDR3 runs 13 residues. CDR1 and CDR2 from the germline V gene are DFQATT and SNEGSKA (reference sequence). The CDR3 nucleotides are TGCAGTGCTATATACAGGGGCTCGGGCGGCTACACCTTC. This translates into CSAIYRGSGGYTF.

The chain uses TRBV7-9 and TRBJ2-5; 11 nucleotides agree with TRBD1. The DNA matches TRBJ2-7 better at its end, which makes the J call doubtful. This CDR3 has 15 amino acids. Germline V gene sequence: CDR1 SEHNR, CDR2 FQNEAQ (reference sequence). CDR3 sequence (DNA): TGTGCCAGCAGCGATCGCGGGACAGGGGGCTACGAGCAGTACTTC. Its protein is CASSDRGTGGYEQYF.

The V gene is TRBV5-5, the J gene TRBJ2-1; no reliable D call. The V end lost 0 bases, the J end lost 0 bases, and 16 bases lay between the germline ends. Germline-derived CDR1 and CDR2 are SGHKS and YYEKEE (reference sequence). The CDR3 length is 18 residues. This CDR3 is CASSLGSIGRSSYNEQFF. CDR3 in DNA: TGTGCCAGCAGCTTGGGAAGTATAGGGCGGAGCTCCTACAATGAGCAGTTCTTC.

The J gene is TRBJ2-2, the V gene TRBV11-2, with D perhaps matching TRBD1 or TRBD2 (5 bases each). V was shortened by 6 bases and J by 6 bases, with 20 bases between the two germline ends. Germline CDR1 is SGHAT and CDR2 is FQNNGV. CDR3 size: 16 residues. CDR3 loop: CASRFMGPPRSGELFF. In DNA, the CDR3 is TGTGCCAGCAGGTTCATGGGACCCCCCCGTTCCGGGGAGCTGTTTTTT. Full variable domain (outside the CDR3, taken from reference TRBV11-2 and TRBJ2-2): EAGVAQSPRYKIIEKRQSVAFWCNPISGHATLYWYQQILGQGPKLLIQFQNNGVVDDSQLPKDRFSAERLKGVDSTLKIQPAKLEDSAVYLCASRFMGPPRSGELFFGEGSRLTVL.

The chain joins TRBV12-3 or TRBV12-4 to TRBJ2-3; D tentatively fits TRBD1 or TRBD2 (5 bases each). V was pared by 4 bases and J by 6 bases, with 14 bases between. The CDR3 length is 14 residues. CDR3 sequence reads: CASSSGTAADTQYF. The CDR3 region has the DNA TGTGCCAGCAGTTCCGGGACGGCGGCGGATACGCAGTATTTT.

This clonotype was found once. V and J are TRBV7-9 and TRBJ2-2; D gene uncertain. The length of the CDR3 is 16 residues. Germline-derived CDR1 and CDR2 are SEHNR and FQNEAQ (reference sequence). With 2 bases removed from V and 5 bases from J, the gap between germline ends came to 15 bases. The CDR3 protein is CASSLRPARNTGELFF. The CDR3 DNA sequence: TGTGCCAGCAGCTTACGGCCAGCAAGGAATACCGGGGAGCTGTTTTTT.

This clonotype has more than one count but fewer than ten. This chain uses TRBV4-1 with TRBJ1-5; perhaps TRBD1 as D (5 bases). Germline lookup yields CDR1 MGHRA and CDR2 YSYEKL. Trimming took 0 bases from V and 12 from J, leaving 24 bases between them. The CDR3 runs 17 residues. In DNA, the CDR3 is TGCGCCAGCAGCCAAGATACTGAGACATCTTTCGGTCAGGGCCAGCATTTT. The encoded protein is CASSQDTETSFGQGQHF.

CDR3 DNA: TGTGCCAGCACAGCCAGGACAGGGGTTTCTGCCGGGGAGCTGTTTTTT. Translated: CASTARTGVSAGELFF. The chain employs TRBV6-1 and TRBJ2-2; 9 bases align to TRBD1. The germline V gene encodes CDR1 MNHNS and CDR2 SASEGT. Trimming at V came to 7 bases and at J to 6 bases, leaving 12 bases not matched to a gene. The CDR3 has 16 residues.

In this sample, this clonotype turned up a few times. The V call is TRBV14, the J call TRBJ2-2; D remains ambiguous. This CDR3 contains 13 residues. The germline V and J ends were trimmed by 1 base and 6 bases, with 6 bases remaining between them. The germline V gene has CDR1 SGHDN and CDR2 FVKESK. DNA of the CDR3: TGTGCCAGCAGCCAAGTTTGGGCCGGGGAGCTGTTTTTT. Encoded protein: CASSQVWAGELFF. Filled out from reference TRBV14 and TRBJ2-2, the complete variable domain reads EAGVTQFPSHSVIEKGQTVTLRCDPISGHDNLYWYRRVMGKEIKFLLHFVKESKQDESGMPNNRFLAERTGGTYSTLKVQPAELEDSGVYFCASSQVWAGELFFGEGSRLTVL.

The table lists this clonotype with a few counts. The chain uses TRBV7-2 and TRBJ2-7, with TRBD2 as a possible D gene (5 bases). This CDR3 comprises 14 residues. CDR1 and CDR2 from the germline V gene are SGHTA and FQGNSA. The germline V and J ends were trimmed by 5 bases and 2 bases, with 13 bases remaining between them. Written as DNA, the CDR3 is TGTGCCAGCAGCCCCCGGAGGACCGCCTACGAGCAGTACTTC. Its translation: CASSPRRTAYEQYF.

In this sample, this clonotype turned up a few times. The chain couples TRBV21-1 to TRBJ1-4. TRBV21-1 is a pseudogene. The CDR3 is made up of 13 amino acids. The CDR3 reads CAGLFATNEKLFF. DNA of the CDR3: TGTGCCGGATTGTTTGCAACTAATGAAAAACTGTTTTTT.

J is TRBJ1-4 and V is TRBV30; 10 positions agree with TRBD1. Germline values: CDR1 GTSNPN, CDR2 SVGIG (reference sequence). Germline trimming cut 2 bases from V and 5 bases from J; bases unmatched to any gene: 8. The CDR3 runs to 16 residues. CDR3 sequence reads: CAWSSPGTGENEKLFF. CDR3 DNA sequence: TGTGCCTGGAGTTCCCCCGGGACAGGGGAGAATGAAAAACTGTTTTTT.

This clonotype was seen only a few times. The gene calls are TRBV7-3 and TRBJ2-5; TRBD2 is a possible D gene (5 bases). Trimming left V 4 bases short and J 2 bases short, with 14 bases between. The germline V gene has CDR1 SGHTA and CDR2 FQGTGA. This CDR3 comprises 15 residues. The CDR3 DNA reads as TGTGCCAGCAGCTGGGCTGGCGGGCCTCAAGAGACCCAGTACTTC. This encodes CASSWAGGPQETQYF.

CDR3 region: CSVEDLGPNGYTF. The CDR3, as DNA: TGCAGCGTTGAAGATCTGGGTCCCAATGGCTACACCTTC. The V call is TRBV29-1, the J call TRBJ1-2; no firm D call. The CDR3 has 13 residues. CDR1 and CDR2 (germline): SQVTM, ANQGSEA. The ends were cut back, 0 bases at V and 6 bases at J, with 11 bases in the middle.

The rearrangement links TRBV20-1 to TRBJ2-5; D gene uncertain. The J call could be wrong; TRBJ2-7 is a better fit for the DNA end. Germline CDR1 and CDR2: DFQATT and SNEGSKA (reference sequence). This CDR3 spans 13 amino acids. The CDR3 region is CSAKRRSTYEQYF. The DNA of the CDR3 is TGCAGTGCAAAAAGAAGGAGTACCTACGAGCAGTACTTC.

The V call is TRBV7-2, the J call TRBJ2-3; a possible D gene is TRBD2 (6 bases). Trimming removed 7 bases at V and 4 bases at J, with 18 bases between. Germline V gene lookup returns CDR1 SGHTA and CDR2 FQGNSA. This CDR3 is built from 15 residues. The CDR3: CASNTGGWVADTQYF. In nucleotides, the CDR3 is TGTGCCAGCAACACTGGGGGGTGGGTCGCAGATACGCAGTATTTT.

This clonotype was detected only a few times. The chain links TRBV29-1 to TRBJ1-2; maybe TRBD1 (6 bases). The CDR3 sequence is 12 residues long. V lost 3 bases, J lost 8 bases, and 13 bases lay in between. Germline values: CDR1 SQVTM, CDR2 ANQGSEA. This CDR3 is CSVESGAAGYTF. The CDR3 coding sequence is TGCAGCGTTGAGTCAGGGGCCGCCGGCTACACCTTC.

This clonotype was observed a handful of times. This sequence joins TRBV7-8 and TRBJ2-1; 8 positions agree with TRBD1. CDR1 SGHVS and CDR2 FQNEAQ come from the germline V gene. The CDR3 length is 16 residues. The V gene end was trimmed by 5 bases and the J gene end by 3 bases; junction bases not matched to a gene: 9. Written as DNA, the CDR3 is TGTGCCAGCAGCACCGAGGACAGGGCCCTCTACAATGAGCAGTTCTTC. As protein: CASSTEDRALYNEQFF.